One sample yielded the 17 T cell receptor beta chains listed below, sequenced in a study of blood T cell repertoires in COVID-19. Profiled with immunoSEQ multiplex PCR; TCRdb holds only in-frame clones, not every one. The data show around 130,000 clones, less than 90% seen once. Sequences were obtained from peripheral blood. The receptors were gathered from a man in his fifties or sixties with acute or convalescent COVID-19.

The genes are TRBV6-5 and TRBJ2-1; TRBD2 matches at 11 bases. The CDR3 length is 15 residues. The J segment lost 9 bases and the V segment lost 7 bases, leaving 11 bases of the junction unmatched. Germline V gene data show CDR1 as MNHEY and CDR2 as SVGAGI. The CDR3 nucleotides are TGTGCCAGCACCATTACTAGCGGGGGAGTTGGTGAGCAGTTCTTC. Amino acids: CASTITSGGVGEQFF.

This chain connects TRBV21-1 to TRBJ2-1; TRBD2, the table's D call, lacks a check against the DNA. TRBV21-1 is labeled a pseudogene. The CDR3 has 17 residues. This CDR3 is CASSKRPSGRWGNEQFF. The CDR3 nucleotides read TGTGCCAGCAGCAAACGCCCCAGCGGGAGGTGGGGGAATGAGCAGTTCTTC.

The rearrangement uses TRBV12-3 or TRBV12-4 and TRBJ1-3; 9 nucleotides align to TRBD1. CDR3 length: 12 residues. Losses at the gene ends were 6 bases for V and 9 bases for J; bases not matched to a gene: 3. For the CDR3, the DNA is TGTGCCAGCAGACAGGGGGCTAGCACCATATATTTT. This encodes CASRQGASTIYF.

The chain carries TRBV10-3 and TRBJ2-1; 12 positions agree with TRBD2. Germline V gives CDR1 ENHRY, CDR2 SYGVKD. The length of the CDR3 is 16 residues. V lost 4 bases, J lost 4 bases, and 5 bases stayed unmatched. The CDR3 sequence is CAISVRTSGNYNEQFF. For the CDR3, the DNA is TGTGCCATCAGTGTGCGGACTAGCGGGAATTACAATGAGCAGTTCTTC.

The rearrangement links TRBV5-1 to TRBJ2-3; 7 bases fit TRBD2. J lost 1 base, V lost 3 bases, and 5 bases had no gene match. Germline V gene data show CDR1 as SGHRS and CDR2 as YFSETQ. This CDR3 contains 15 residues. CDR3 region: CASSSGLVGTDTQYF. The CDR3 bases are TGCGCCAGCAGCTCCGGACTAGTTGGCACAGATACGCAGTATTTT. The entire variable domain, with the rest obtained from reference TRBV5-1 and TRBJ2-3, is as follows: KAGVTQTPRYLIKTRGQQVTLSCSPISGHRSVSWYQQTPGQGLQFLFEYFSETQRNKGNFPGRFSGRQFSNSRSEMNVSTLELGDSALYLCASSSGLVGTDTQYFGPGTRLTVL.

Written as DNA, the CDR3 is TGTGCCAGCAGCACCGACGGACTAGCCTACAATGAGCAGTTCTTC. It is translated as CASSTDGLAYNEQFF. The rearrangement links TRBV5-4 to TRBJ2-1; 7 nucleotides match TRBD2. V shed 4 bases and J 2 bases; nucleotides not matched to a gene: 6. Germline V gene sequence: CDR1 SGHNT, CDR2 YYREEE (reference sequence). This CDR3 region has 15 residues.

The rearrangement links TRBV3-1 (or the pseudogene TRBV3-2) to TRBJ2-7; the match to TRBD2 covers 12 bases. V shed 0 bases, J shed 5 bases, and the junction held 11 bases outside the gene matches. This CDR3 region has 18 residues. Germline CDR1 reads LGHDT; CDR2 reads YNNKEL (reference sequence). The CDR3 DNA is TGTGCCAGCAGCCAAGACCCTAAGACTAGCGGGAGATTCCACGAGCAGTACTTC. Amino acids: CASSQDPKTSGRFHEQYF.

The chain recombines TRBV12-3 or TRBV12-4 with TRBJ2-7, with a weak D call TRBD2 (6 bases). V lost 4 bases to trimming and J lost 7 bases, with 11 bases between them. This CDR3 contains 12 residues. DNA for the CDR3: TGTGCCAGCAGTTATGGTAGCGGTGAGCAGTACTTC. Its translation: CASSYGSGEQYF.

The sample holds a few counts of this clone. The chain carries TRBV6-1 and TRBJ2-3; possible D gene TRBD1, 6 bases. Germline CDR1 MNHNS, CDR2 SASEGT. This CDR3 spans 15 amino acids. Trimming stripped 3 bases from V and 2 bases from J, with 12 bases between. This CDR3 is CASSDVGHHTDTQYF. The CDR3 bases are TGTGCCAGCAGTGATGTGGGACATCACACAGATACGCAGTATTTT.

The chain carries TRBV18 and TRBJ1-2; TRBD1 matches 8 bases. The trim removed 3 bases at V and 1 base at J, leaving 1 base unmatched. The CDR3 has 14 amino acids. Per the germline V gene, CDR1 is KGHSH and CDR2 is LQKENI. In DNA form, the CDR3 reads TGTGCCAGCTCACCGACAGGGGATAACTATGGCTACACCTTC. Its protein product is CASSPTGDNYGYTF.

The chain couples TRBV7-9 to TRBJ2-2, with TRBD1 as a possible D gene (5 bases). CDR1 and CDR2 from the germline V gene are SEHNR and FQNEAQ (reference sequence). Trimming took 1 base from V and 1 from J, leaving 7 bases between them. This CDR3 contains 15 residues. The CDR3 protein is CASSLGTLNTGELFF. The CDR3 DNA follows: TGTGCCAGCAGCTTAGGGACACTGAACACCGGGGAGCTGTTTTTT.

Here the CDR3 DNA reads TGTGCCAGCAGCCGGGAAATGGACAGTCTGAGCTATGGCTACACCTTC. It translates to CASSREMDSLSYGYTF. This chain joins TRBV5-5 and TRBJ1-2, with D perhaps TRBD1 (6 bases). CDR1 is SGHKS and CDR2 is YYEKEE in the germline V gene (reference sequence). The CDR3 has 16 amino acids. V shed 4 bases and J shed 4 bases, with 20 bases lying between them.

The chain joins TRBV5-1 to TRBJ1-4, with a weak D call TRBD1 (5 bases). V was cut by 3 bases and J by 8 bases, with 17 bases left in between. The germline gives CDR1 SGHRS, CDR2 YFSETQ. The CDR3 has 15 amino acids. The CDR3 nucleotides are TGCGCCAGCAGCTCGTTGGGGCCGACGACGGAAAAACTGTTTTTT. Residues: CASSSLGPTTEKLFF.

The V gene is TRBV5-1, the J gene TRBJ2-1; 7 bases line up with TRBD1. V trimming: 4 bases; J trimming: 0 bases; junction bases outside the gene matches: 7. In germline, CDR1 is SGHRS, CDR2 YFSETQ. There are 16 residues in the CDR3. This CDR3 reads CASSRPGQSSYNEQFF. The CDR3 DNA reads as TGCGCCAGCAGCCGACCGGGACAGAGCTCCTACAATGAGCAGTTCTTC.

The gene calls are TRBV27 and TRBJ2-2, with 13 bases identical to TRBD2. V was clipped by 5 bases and J by 7 bases; unmatched bases: 10. The CDR3 spans 17 residues. Germline values: CDR1 MNHEY, CDR2 SMNVEV (reference sequence). The CDR3 is CASSAELGLAGRGELFF. The CDR3 DNA sequence: TGTGCCAGCAGTGCCGAGCTGGGACTAGCGGGACGCGGGGAGCTGTTTTTT.

This clone was detected once. The rearrangement uses TRBV28 and TRBJ1-2; D is ambiguous. The CDR3 contains 13 residues. Germline V gene lookup returns CDR1 MDHEN and CDR2 SYDVKM. V lost 6 bases to trimming and J lost 3 bases, with 11 bases between them. The CDR3 protein is CASSPEEDYGYTF. The CDR3 coding sequence is TGTGCCAGCAGCCCAGAGGAGGACTATGGCTACACCTTC.

V gene TRBV9 combines with J gene TRBJ1-2; D uncertain. Germline V gives CDR1 SGDLS, CDR2 YYNGEE. The CDR3 length is 14 residues. V was cut by 1 base and J by 7 bases, with 14 bases left in between. The CDR3 DNA sequence: TGTGCCAGCAGCGTAAGAGCGGACGGTCCTGGCTACACCTTC. Translated, it gives CASSVRADGPGYTF.